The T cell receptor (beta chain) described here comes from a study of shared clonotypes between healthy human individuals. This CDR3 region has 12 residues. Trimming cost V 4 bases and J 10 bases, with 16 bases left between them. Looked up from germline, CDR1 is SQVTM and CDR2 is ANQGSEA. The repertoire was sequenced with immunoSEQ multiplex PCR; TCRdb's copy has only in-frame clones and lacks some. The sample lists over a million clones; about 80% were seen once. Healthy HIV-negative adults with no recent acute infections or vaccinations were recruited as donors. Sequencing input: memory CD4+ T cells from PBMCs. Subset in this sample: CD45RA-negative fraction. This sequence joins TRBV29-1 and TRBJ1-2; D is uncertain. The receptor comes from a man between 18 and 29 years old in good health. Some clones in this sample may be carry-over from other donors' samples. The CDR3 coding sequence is TGCAGCGTTGGGATCGGGAGGGAGGTCTACACCTTC. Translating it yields CSVGIGREVYTF.